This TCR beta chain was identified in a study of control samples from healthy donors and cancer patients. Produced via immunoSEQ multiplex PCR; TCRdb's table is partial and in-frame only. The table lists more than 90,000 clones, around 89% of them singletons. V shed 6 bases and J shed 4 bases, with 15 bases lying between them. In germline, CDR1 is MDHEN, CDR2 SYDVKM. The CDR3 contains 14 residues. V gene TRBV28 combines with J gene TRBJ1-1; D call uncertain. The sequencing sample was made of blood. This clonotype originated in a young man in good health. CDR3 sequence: CASRNKPVRTEAFF. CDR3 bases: TGTGCCAGCAGGAATAAGCCCGTGCGCACTGAAGCTTTCTTT. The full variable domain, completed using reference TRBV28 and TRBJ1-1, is DVKVTQSSRYLVKRTGEKVFLECVQDMDHENMFWYRQDPGLGLRLIYFSYDVKMKEKGDIPEGYSVSREKKERFSLILESASTNQTSMYLCASRNKPVRTEAFFGQGTRLTVV.